The clone carrying this T cell receptor (beta chain) is a singleton in its sample. Its antigen is unknown. This entry belongs to a study of vaccination and CD4 T cells after COVID-19. For the study at large: Collection of post-vaccine samples followed dose two by a median approximately 68 days, spanning a range of 14 to 241. A CEFX pool, an HIV-1 Nef pool, or no peptide went to control cultures. Overall study results and limits: Convalescent patients displayed a median about 86% of reactive clones emerging only post-vaccination.

Trimming left V 11 bases short and J 4 bases short, with 12 bases between. The germline CDR1 and CDR2 sequences are MDHEN and SYDVKM. The CDR3 is 13 residues long. Treatment in this sample: roughly ten-day PBMC culture with coronavirus spike peptide pools or control peptides (ViraFEST assay). Cultured CD4+ T-cell DNA underwent Oncomine TCR Beta short-read sequencing. From CD4+ T cells that had been cultured, genomic DNA was extracted. TCRdb processed the PCR reads anew with MiXCR; each CDR3 protein has one entry. The sample has 15,000 to 20,000 distinct CDR3 sequences; 40% to 55% are singletons. The chain combines TRBV28 with TRBJ2-6; D may be TRBD1 (5 bases). The receptor's source is a human donor who had recovered from COVID-19. Sequencing used CD4+ T cells from blood, cultured in vitro. The CDR3 region is CASTRQGANVLTF. The CDR3 region has the DNA TGTGCCTCAACCCGACAGGGGGCCAACGTCCTGACTTTC. The full variable domain, in which reference TRBV28 and TRBJ2-6 provide the parts outside the CDR3, is DVKVTQSSRYLVKRTGEKVFLECVQDMDHENMFWYRQDPGLGLRLIYFSYDVKMKEKGDIPEGYSVSREKKERFSLILESASTNQTSMYLCASTRQGANVLTFGAGSRLTVL.